This T cell receptor beta chain was recorded in a study of cytomegalovirus exposure and HLA in healthy donors. About the study: Of all 370 or so donors who were genotyped, under 90% belonged to the Caucasian-associated ancestry cluster.

Study findings and constraints: In vitro data verified three CMV-associated chains as specific for CMV antigens. The study assumed roughly uniform donor sequencing depth for presence/absence analyses.

The table lists this clone with a count of one. The antigen remains unidentified. With 60 Vbeta and 13 Jbeta primers, the PCR was carried out. The data were produced by immunoSEQ multiplex PCR, yet TCRdb's version contains in-frame clones alone and is incomplete. The data show 200,000 to 250,000 clones, 60% to 80% seen once. The V and J ends lost 4 bases and 2 bases respectively, with 16 bases between them. Germline CDR1 is SGHNT and CDR2 is YENEEA. There are 16 residues in the CDR3. Sequencing input: PBMCs. The chain employs TRBV11-3 and TRBJ2-3, with D possibly matching TRBD2 (7 bases). The sequence was obtained from a woman in her 30s in good health and CMV-seronegative. The CDR3 bases are TGTGCCAGCAGCTCCCGGACAGCGGGGCCCACAGATACGCAGTATTTT. This sequence encodes CASSSRTAGPTDTQYF.